A selection of T cell receptor beta chains follows, all from one sample in a study of shared clonotypes between healthy human individuals. The assay was immunoSEQ multiplex PCR, and TCRdb's table has in-frame clones only and misses some. The table includes about 2.4 million clones, roughly 93% detected once. The sample taken for sequencing was naive CD4+ T cells from PBMCs. The receptor source for this set is a man aged 18 to 29 in good health. Some clones in this sample may be carry-over from other donors' samples. Both conserved end residues are part of each CDR3. D genes are given only for firm matches. Clone size is not always given. Where it is, it says once, few, many or a class for expanded clones.

-	-	TRBV2	TRBJ2-1	CASSSVFPGDEQFF	TGTGCCAGCAGTTCGGTCTTCCCCGGCGATGAGCAGTTCTTC
-	-	TRBV28	TRBJ1-5	CASSLSRGGPQHF	TGTGCCAGCAGTTTATCAAGGGGGGGGCCCCAGCATTTT
-	-	TRBV11-2	TRBJ2-5	CASSLGAQTQYF	TGTGCCAGCAGCTTGGGGGCACAGACCCAGTACTTC
-	-	TRBV7-6	TRBJ1-1	CASSPPGATEAFF	TGTGCCAGCAGCCCGCCTGGGGCAACTGAAGCTTTCTTT
-	-	TRBV2	TRBJ2-5	CASSEAAYQETQYF	TGTGCCAGCAGTGAGGCTGCGTACCAAGAGACCCAGTACTTC
-	-	TRBV7-9	TRBJ2-7	CASSPLRYEQYF	TGTGCCAGCAGCCCCCTCCGCTACGAGCAGTACTTC
-	TRBD1	TRBV5-4	TRBJ2-7	CASSLRGTGFYEQYF	TGTGCCAGCAGCTTGCGTGGGACAGGGTTCTACGAGCAGTACTTC
-	TRBD1	TRBV18	TRBJ1-1	CASSRGQESTEAFF	TGTGCCAGCTCACGGGGACAGGAAAGCACTGAAGCTTTCTTT
-	TRBD2	TRBV10-3	TRBJ2-3	CAIKETSADTQYF	TGTGCCATCAAGGAGACTAGCGCAGATACGCAGTATTTT
few	-	TRBV29-1	TRBJ1-4	CSVDGSWAGSNEKLFF	TGCAGCGTTGATGGGAGTTGGGCAGGGTCTAATGAAAAACTGTTTTTT
-	-	TRBV9	TRBJ2-1	CASSPLTVNNEQFF	TGTGCCAGCAGCCCCCTGACTGTAAACAATGAGCAGTTCTTC
-	-	TRBV19	TRBJ1-1	CASSIPRDGNTEAFF	TGTGCCAGTAGTATCCCCCGGGACGGGAACACTGAAGCTTTCTTT
-	TRBD1	TRBV7-8	TRBJ1-3	CASRDRAIGNTIYF	TGTGCCAGCAGGGACAGGGCGATTGGAAACACCATATATTTT
-	TRBD1	TRBV28	TRBJ2-7	CASSPPRQGPIPYEQYF	TGTGCCAGCAGCCCCCCGCGACAGGGGCCAATCCCCTACGAGCAGTACTTC
-	TRBD1	TRBV7-9	TRBJ2-7	CASSSVTGDFFYEQYF	TGTGCCAGCAGCTCTGTGACAGGGGACTTTTTCTACGAGCAGTACTTC
-	TRBD1	TRBV20-1	TRBJ1-1	CSARLTGGAFF	TGCAGTGCTAGATTGACAGGGGGAGCTTTCTTT
-	TRBD1	TRBV28	TRBJ2-7	CASSRGTGGYEQYF	TGTGCCAGCAGTCGGGGGACAGGGGGCTACGAGCAGTACTTC
-	-	TRBV28	TRBJ1-2	CASRAGGENYGYTF	TGTGCCAGCAGGGCTGGCGGCGAAAACTATGGCTACACCTTC
-	-	TRBV5-4	TRBJ2-3	CASSSGTRTDTQYF	TGTGCCAGCAGCTCCGGGACCCGCACAGATACGCAGTATTTT
-	TRBD1	TRBV9	TRBJ1-3	CASSATGGNTIYF	TGTGCCAGCAGCGCGACAGGGGGAAACACCATATATTTT
-	-	TRBV6-1	TRBJ1-2	CASSEALSFLYGYTF	TGTGCCAGCAGTGAAGCTTTGTCATTCCTCTATGGCTACACCTTC
-	TRBD2	TRBV9	TRBJ2-2	CASSVAGTSGNTGELFF	TGTGCCAGCAGCGTAGCTGGGACTAGCGGGAACACCGGGGAGCTGTTTTTT
-	TRBD2	TRBV5-1	TRBJ2-3	CASSLAGGHTDTQYF	TGCGCCAGCAGCCTGGCGGGAGGACACACAGATACGCAGTATTTT
-	-	TRBV29-1	TRBJ2-3	CSVGDRNPDTQYF	TGCAGCGTTGGAGACCGTAACCCAGATACGCAGTATTTT
-	-	TRBV5-1	TRBJ2-7	CASSLGPQSYEQYF	TGCGCCAGCAGCCTGGGACCCCAAAGCTACGAGCAGTACTTC
-	-	TRBV6-5	TRBJ2-2	CASSYGGGDRAGELFF	TGTGCCAGCAGTTACGGGGGGGGCGACAGGGCCGGGGAGCTGTTTTTT
-	TRBD2	TRBV5-1	TRBJ2-7	CASSWGLAGEYNEQYF	TGCGCCAGCAGCTGGGGACTAGCGGGAGAGTACAACGAGCAGTACTTC
-	-	TRBV2	TRBJ2-2	CASTGQGIAGELFF	TGTGCCAGCACGGGGCAGGGTATTGCCGGGGAGCTGTTTTTT
-	-	TRBV5-4	TRBJ1-2	CASSFPGGDFGYTF	TGTGCCAGCAGCTTCCCAGGAGGGGACTTTGGCTACACCTTC
-	-	TRBV28	TRBJ1-1	CASSFTTEAFF	TGTGCCAGCAGCTTTACCACTGAAGCTTTCTTT
-	-	TRBV7-3	TRBJ1-2	CASSPGRGYGYTF	TGTGCCAGCAGCCCCGGACGGGGCTATGGCTACACCTTC
-	TRBD1	TRBV7-3	TRBJ2-5	CASSLLGQGIETQYF	TGTGCCAGCAGCCTTCTGGGACAGGGAATTGAGACCCAGTACTTC
-	-	TRBV14	TRBJ2-3	CASARDTDTQYF	TGTGCCAGCGCCCGGGACACAGATACGCAGTATTTT
-	TRBD1	TRBV7-9	TRBJ2-2	CASSSRQGLTGELFF	TGTGCCAGCAGCTCCCGACAGGGGTTAACCGGGGAGCTGTTTTTT
-	-	TRBV6-1	TRBJ1-2	CASGVGRLYGYTF	TGTGCCAGCGGGGTCGGTCGGTTATATGGCTACACCTTC
-	TRBD2	TRBV28	TRBJ2-1	CASSSLGLAGLNEQFF	TGTGCCAGCAGCTCCCTGGGACTAGCGGGTTTAAATGAGCAGTTCTTC
-	TRBD2	TRBV5-1	TRBJ2-3	CASSLGLAGGPTDTQYF	TGCGCCAGCAGCTTGGGACTAGCGGGAGGGCCTACAGATACGCAGTATTTT
-	-	TRBV6-6	TRBJ1-2	CASSPGGHRGTYGYTF	TGTGCCAGCAGTCCCGGCGGCCACCGGGGAACCTATGGCTACACCTTC
-	-	TRBV19	TRBJ2-1	CASSVGTHNNEQFF	TGTGCCAGTAGTGTCGGGACGCATAACAATGAGCAGTTCTTC
few	TRBD2	TRBV11-3	TRBJ2-2	CASSPTSGHLATGELFF	TGTGCCAGCAGCCCGACTAGCGGCCACTTGGCCACCGGGGAGCTGTTTTTT
-	-	TRBV5-5	TRBJ2-5	CASSKRTAGNLAQETQYF	TGTGCCAGCAGTAAAAGGACAGCGGGCAACCTTGCTCAAGAGACCCAGTACTTC
-	TRBD2	TRBV4-2	TRBJ2-7	CASSQGFRAGGHEQYF	TGTGCCAGCAGCCAAGGGTTTAGGGCGGGAGGCCACGAGCAGTACTTC
-	-	TRBV28	TRBJ1-2	CASSPGTNYGYTF	TGTGCCAGCAGTCCGGGGACTAACTATGGCTACACCTTC